This T cell receptor (beta chain) was sequenced in a study of T-cell reconstitution after alpha-beta-depleted transplantation in children. TCRbeta library construction was performed incorporating unique molecular identifiers. TCRdb fed the PCR reads into MiXCR, producing one record per CDR3 protein. The data contain about 610,000 distinct CDR3 sequences, 8% to 11% of them singletons. This clonotype has a handful of counts. CDR3 length: 15 residues. Germline-derived CDR1 and CDR2 are DFQATT and SNEGSKA (reference sequence). The junction had 11 bases not matched to a gene; V was cut back by 6 bases and J by 5 bases.

The chain carries TRBV20-1 and TRBJ2-1, with 9 nucleotides matching TRBD2. The input for sequencing was PBMCs from the stem cell graft donor, taken from the stem cell graft. The receptor was isolated from a human donor who donated a stem cell graft to a child with acute myeloid leukemia. CDR3 region: CSASSGSSYNNEQFF. The CDR3 bases are TGCAGTGCCAGTAGCGGGAGCTCCTATAACAATGAGCAGTTCTTC.